These 3 T cell receptor beta chains came from one sample sequenced in a study of OX40 agonist ivuxolimab in advanced cancers. Repertoires were generated with immunoSEQ multiplex PCR, while TCRdb's copy carries only in-frame clones and drops some. The sample records 65,000 to 85,000 clones, roughly nine tenths being singletons. The source was CD4+ or CD8+ T cells sorted from blood, collected in a trial of the OX40 agonist ivuxolimab. Receptors originate from an adult with an advanced solid tumor such as melanoma, head and neck, liver or kidney cancer.

This clone was recorded once. The chain is built from TRBV7-2 and TRBJ1-2; D call uncertain. In germline, CDR1 is SGHTA, CDR2 FQGNSA. The length of the CDR3 is 13 residues. With 4 bases removed from V and 2 bases from J, the gap between germline ends came to 8 bases. This CDR3 reads CASSSGINYGYTF. In nucleotides, the CDR3 is TGTGCCAGCAGCTCAGGAATAAACTATGGCTACACCTTC.

This chain links TRBV28 with TRBJ1-6; D is undetermined. V was trimmed by 6 bases and J by 7 bases, leaving 10 bases between them. The CDR3 is made up of 13 amino acids. CDR1 is MDHEN, CDR2 SYDVKM, per germline. CDR3: CASSRVPNSPLHF. The CDR3 DNA follows: TGTGCCAGCAGCCGGGTCCCCAATTCACCCCTCCACTTT.

This clone was detected a few times. The chain uses TRBV6-1 and TRBJ1-5; D is uncertain. This CDR3 region has 13 residues. Trimming left V 3 bases short and J 7 bases short, with 10 bases between. Germline loops: CDR1 MNHNS, CDR2 SASEGT. In nucleotides, the CDR3 is TGTGCCAGCAGTGAGCGGTCGGGACAGCCCCAGCATTTT. Its translation is CASSERSGQPQHF.